A selection of T cell receptor beta chains follows, all from one sample in a study of OX40 agonist ivuxolimab in advanced cancers. Method: immunoSEQ multiplex PCR; TCRdb's copy keeps in-frame clones and lacks some. The sample lists 65,000 to 85,000 clones; roughly nine tenths were seen once. Sequencing was performed on CD4+ or CD8+ T cells sorted from blood, taken in a trial of the OX40 agonist ivuxolimab. Every receptor here comes from an adult with an advanced solid tumor such as melanoma, head and neck, liver or kidney cancer. The CDR3 runs from the conserved cysteine through the conserved F or W. A D gene is named only where the DNA matches it firmly. The listing skips clone size in some rows; elsewhere it reads once, few, many or a size class.

V: TRBV6-1; J: TRBJ1-6; size: -; D: -; CDR3: CASRRTGTQNHF; DNA: TGTGCCAGCAGGCGCACGGGAACCCAAAACCACTTT
V: TRBV9; J: TRBJ1-3; size: -; D: -; CDR3: CASSVGGTSGNTIYF; DNA: TGTGCCAGCAGCGTAGGAGGGACCTCTGGAAACACCATATATTTT
V: TRBV5-4; J: TRBJ2-7; size: -; D: -; CDR3: CASGRGGTVLTGQYF; DNA: TGTGCCAGCGGTCGGGGGGGGACAGTCTTAACAGGGCAGTACTTC
V: TRBV15; J: TRBJ2-5; size: once; D: -; CDR3: CATSPLPRGRAGGTQYF; DNA: TGTGCCACCAGTCCCCTACCAAGGGGCAGGGCAGGAGGGACCCAGTACTTC
V: TRBV12-5; J: TRBJ2-3; size: -; D: -; CDR3: CASGPSGAGDTQYF; DNA: TGTGCTAGTGGTCCCTCCGGGGCGGGGGATACGCAGTATTTT
V: TRBV5-1; J: TRBJ2-5; size: once; D: TRBD1; CDR3: CASSLGRQGALQETQYF; DNA: TGCGCCAGCAGCTTGGGAAGACAGGGGGCCCTTCAAGAGACCCAGTACTTC
V: TRBV14; J: TRBJ1-2; size: -; D: -; CDR3: CASSQGLQANYGYTF; DNA: TGTGCCAGCAGCCAAGGACTACAGGCTAACTATGGCTACACCTTC
V: TRBV7-9; J: TRBJ1-4; size: -; D: -; CDR3: CASVTGTNEKLFF; DNA: TGTGCCAGCGTTACAGGGACTAATGAAAAACTGTTTTTT
V: TRBV29-1; J: TRBJ2-2; size: -; D: TRBD1; CDR3: CSGQENTGELFF; DNA: TGCAGTGGACAGGAGAACACCGGGGAGCTGTTTTTT
V: TRBV27; J: TRBJ2-1; size: -; D: TRBD2; CDR3: CASSLRKTSARASYNEQFF; DNA: TGTGCCAGCAGTTTGCGGAAGACTAGCGCCAGGGCCTCCTACAATGAGCAGTTCTTC
V: TRBV19; J: TRBJ1-5; size: -; D: -; CDR3: CASSPLRSEPQHF; DNA: TGTGCCAGTAGCCCTCTCCGGAGTGAACCCCAGCATTTT
V: TRBV5-8; J: TRBJ2-5; size: -; D: -; CDR3: CASFWTKETQYF; DNA: TGTGCCAGCTTTTGGACAAAAGAGACCCAGTACTTC
V: TRBV10-3; J: TRBJ2-3; size: -; D: TRBD1; CDR3: CAISGQGSTDTQYF; DNA: TGTGCCATCAGTGGACAGGGTAGCACAGATACGCAGTATTTT
V: TRBV11-2; J: TRBJ2-7; size: -; D: -; CDR3: CASSLARGRVYEQYF; DNA: TGTGCCAGCAGCTTAGCACGGGGGCGCGTATACGAGCAGTACTTC
V: TRBV11-2; J: TRBJ2-2; size: -; D: TRBD2; CDR3: CASNQGFQGGLSTGELFF; DNA: TGTGCCAGCAACCAAGGCTTCCAGGGAGGGTTGAGCACCGGGGAGCTGTTTTTT
V: TRBV30; J: TRBJ2-7; size: -; D: TRBD1; CDR3: CACPLTGGERKQYF; DNA: TGTGCCTGTCCGCTAACAGGGGGAGAAAGGAAGCAGTACTTC
V: TRBV30; J: TRBJ1-1; size: once; D: -; CDR3: CAWSQDSYEAFF; DNA: TGTGCCTGGAGTCAGGACAGTTACGAAGCTTTCTTT
V: TRBV5-1; J: TRBJ2-7; size: -; D: TRBD2; CDR3: CASKIAGVSYEQYF; DNA: TGCGCCAGCAAGATAGCGGGAGTGTCCTACGAGCAGTACTTC
V: TRBV5-1; J: TRBJ2-7; size: -; D: -; CDR3: CASSLGTWVGEQYF; DNA: TGCGCCAGCAGCTTGGGGACTTGGGTTGGCGAGCAGTACTTC
V: TRBV27; J: TRBJ1-4; size: -; D: TRBD1; CDR3: CATADRFNEKLFF; DNA: TGTGCCACCGCGGACAGGTTTAATGAAAAACTGTTTTTT
V: TRBV5-1; J: TRBJ2-7; size: -; D: TRBD1; CDR3: CASRGTGHYEQYF; DNA: TGCGCCAGCAGAGGGACAGGGCACTACGAGCAGTACTTT
V: TRBV2; J: TRBJ2-7; size: -; D: -; CDR3: CASRAESYEQYF; DNA: TGTGCCAGCAGGGCGGAAAGCTACGAGCAGTACTTC